These T cell receptor beta chains were read from a single sample in a study of siplizumab effects on memory and regulatory T cells. Generated by immunoSEQ multiplex PCR, the TCRdb table keeps only in-frame clones and is missing some. Found here are around 83,000 clones, 80% to 90% of them singletons; the top ten hold about 16%. The source material was CD4+ T cells sorted from blood. These receptors were obtained from a human donor in good health. Each CDR3 is given with its conserved first and last residue. The order of the fields is D gene, V gene, clone size, CDR3 protein. The D gene is left open where the match is weak. Not every row has a clone size; where given, it reads once, few, many or a size class.

- TRBV14 - CASSQNRAGNTIYF
- TRBV27 - CASSRRALTDTQYF
- TRBV11-2 - CASSSIRAREKLFF
TRBD1 TRBV10-1 - CASSESGTGRVNEQFF
- TRBV4-3 - CASSQDHIDRREQYF
- TRBV2 - CASKTGPVTQYF
- TRBV7-2 - CASSQAFGVQPQHF
TRBD2 TRBV4-2 - CASSPRTSGGTDTQYF
- TRBV7-8 - CASSRTASQETQYF
- TRBV5-4 once CASSLRDGVSEQYF
- TRBV5-6 - CASSLGLGQPSLEQYF
TRBD1 TRBV13 - CASSSGQGATEAFF
- TRBV28 - CASSSGGSNEKLFF